This T cell receptor beta chain was sequenced for a study of blood T cell repertoires in COVID-19. Overall study: From T cells, B-cell-depleted T cells, or PBMCs came the material, which was cDNA or gDNA.

Measured with immunoSEQ multiplex PCR; TCRdb has only the in-frame clones, and not every one. This table has hundreds of thousands of clones, over 75% appearing once. Study members were between about 18 and 89 years old and lived in some 22 US regions. Cohort 3 recovered donors had two negative PCRs, clearance, or symptom resolution. The CDR3 covers 13 residues. V lost 10 bases and J lost 4, with 17 bases in between. In germline, CDR1 is MRHNA, CDR2 SNTAGT. This chain uses TRBV6-4 with TRBJ2-7; D is perhaps TRBD1 (6 bases). This TCR derives from a man aged 30 to 39 who had recovered from COVID-19. Input material: PBMCs or T cells enriched from blood (not recorded which). The CDR3 DNA reads as TGTGCCAACAGGAGGACAGTCTCATACGAGCAGTACTTC. Its protein is CANRRTVSYEQYF.